Described below is a single T cell receptor (beta chain) sequence and its context. This specimen comes from a study of patients and donors after allogeneic stem cell transplantation. TCRdb reprocessed the RT-PCR reads with MiXCR, giving one entry per CDR3 protein. The data contain about 57,000 distinct CDR3 sequences, roughly 14% of them singletons. CDR1 is MNHEY, CDR2 SMNVEV, per germline (reference sequence). CDR3 length equals 15 residues. V was pared by 2 bases and J by 5 bases, with 4 bases of the junction left unmatched. The origin of this receptor is a human donor who was either an allogeneic HSCT recipient or a stem cell or donor lymphocyte infusion donor (not recorded which). It is not recorded whose cells these are; they may come from a transplant donor. The V call is TRBV27, the J call TRBJ2-1, with 9 nucleotides matching TRBD2. The sequenced sample consisted of blood, either unsorted or a sorted T cell fraction (not recorded which). As DNA, the CDR3 is TGTGCCAGCAGTTTACCGGGACTAGCAAACAATGAGCAGTTCTTC. Translation gives CASSLPGLANNEQFF.